These 5 T cell receptor beta chains originate from one sample sequenced in a study of shared clonotypes between healthy human individuals. Assay: immunoSEQ multiplex PCR; the TCRdb copy retains only in-frame clones and omits some. Here the sample spans 850,000 to 1,200,000 clones, around 74% being singletons. The sample consisted of memory CD4+ T cells sorted from blood. Subset described: CD45RA-negative fraction. The receptor set was obtained from a man between 18 and 29 years old in good health.

J is TRBJ2-2 and V is TRBV4-1; D ambiguous. This CDR3 region has 15 residues. Deletions cut 1 base from V and 7 bases from J, with 13 bases between. The V gene's germline CDR1 is MGHRA and CDR2 YSYEKL. Here the CDR3 DNA reads TGCGCCAGCAGCCAAGGGCTCACCCCAGGCGGGGAGCTGTTTTTT. Translation gives CASSQGLTPGGELFF.

This chain uses TRBV7-2 with TRBJ1-4, with 7 bases that match TRBD1. Per the germline V gene, CDR1 is SGHTA and CDR2 is FQGNSA. This CDR3 has 17 residues. With 1 base clipped from V and 8 bases from J, the junction kept 13 bases outside the gene matches. The CDR3 region is CASSLVPEGAVREKLFF. In DNA form, the CDR3 reads TGTGCCAGCAGCTTAGTCCCGGAGGGGGCGGTACGGGAAAAACTGTTTTTT.

The gene calls are TRBV5-1 and TRBJ1-2; unclear D gene. Per the germline V gene, CDR1 is SGHRS and CDR2 is YFSETQ. The V end lost 2 bases, the J end lost 9 bases, and 14 bases lay between the germline ends. The CDR3 spans 13 residues. The CDR3 nucleotides are TGCGCCAGCAGCTTTCAACGGATACGGCGCTACACCTTC. Translated: CASSFQRIRRYTF.

The rearrangement links TRBV13 to TRBJ1-4; D is perhaps TRBD1 (5 bases). Germline CDR1 reads PRHDT; CDR2 reads FYEKMQ (reference sequence). The germline V and J ends were trimmed by 3 bases and 10 bases, with 12 bases remaining between them. The CDR3 has 13 residues. The CDR3 loop reads CASSFGWGGKLFF. In DNA, the CDR3 is TGTGCCAGCAGCTTTGGTTGGGGGGGAAAACTGTTTTTT. The whole variable domain, remainder taken from reference TRBV13 and TRBJ1-4, is AAGVIQSPRHLIKEKRETATLKCYPIPRHDTVYWYQQGPGQDPQFLISFYEKMQSDKGSIPDRFSAQQFSDYHSELNMSSLELGDSALYFCASSFGWGGKLFFGSGTQLSVL.

The chain combines TRBV5-1 with TRBJ2-1, with TRBD2 identical over 11 bases. The junction had 6 bases not matched to a gene; V was cut back by 3 bases and J by 7 bases. CDR3 size: 15 residues. Germline V gives CDR1 SGHRS, CDR2 YFSETQ. CDR3 sequence reads: CASSSSGGTRNEQFF. In nucleotides, the CDR3 is TGCGCCAGCAGCTCTAGCGGGGGGACGAGGAATGAGCAGTTCTTC.